This TCR beta chain comes out of a study of cytomegalovirus exposure and HLA in healthy donors (dated by TCRdb to 2017 to 2019). As for the study more broadly: According to an earlier analysis of 587 of the donors, some 180 million T cells yielded over 100 million unique TCR beta sequences and roughly 280 Gb of sequence data. An early release covering more than 500 HLA-typed donors comprised 250 to 350 gigabases of sequencing data and around 80 million unique TCR sequences. Of the roughly 400 genotyped donors, approximately 80% were placed in the genetic ancestry cluster associated with self-reported Caucasian donors. The study was designed to test whether signatures of past pathogen exposure could be identified by cataloging public T cell receptors. Using immunosequencing, the study profiled T cell repertoires from 640 or so subjects and related those repertoires to cytomegalovirus serostatus. Besides the first cohort of 666 subjects, a separate validation cohort made up of roughly 130 different subjects was used. High-throughput TCR immunosequencing, statistical association of individual TCRs with disease status, and machine learning were combined to predict cytomegalovirus infection status. A later analysis re-examined previously published TCR beta repertoires from 500 to 700 donors and added high-resolution HLA genotyping to investigate patterns of TCR occurrence. The later analysis used no new phenotypic data to find candidate immune exposures, relying instead on TCR beta sequences and their occurrence across donors. To decide whether each TCR beta V gene segment behaved as functional or pseudogenic, an earlier analysis of some 580 of the donors relied on high-throughput TCR beta sequencing. Donor age, sex, ethnicity and CMV serostatus were collected together with the repertoire data. A later genetic analysis took genome-wide SNP genotypes for about three fifths of the 666 donors and used that subset as a discovery cohort. All discovery cohort repertoires had been generated using a single sequencing platform. HLA typing covered class I and class II loci at four-digit resolution. The number of typed donors differed by locus: about 620-640 for A, B, C, DRB1 and DQB1; approximately 540 for DQA1; 606 for DPA1; and 400 to 480 for DPB1. Roughly five DR-DQ haplotypes were treated as single units for association and clustering because of strong linkage in the cohort. Among under 450 genotyped donors of the cohort, an average of roughly 240,000 unique TCR beta nucleotide sequences were sequenced per donor, roughly 20% of them non-productive.

Compared with germline, V lacks 0 bases and J lacks 3 bases; bases without a gene match: 7. The CDR3 spans 18 residues, from the cysteine through the phenylalanine. The read is trimmed to its CDR3 DNA, 54 bases read in frame from base 1. Via the germline V gene, CDR1 is KGHSH and CDR2 LQKENI. The cohort consisted of hundreds of healthy bone marrow donors. All cohort members were sampled while nominally healthy, although unrecorded immune exposures were likely present. The donor tested CMV seropositive, placing the donor among the roughly 300 seropositive members of the cohort. Each donor provided a peripheral blood sample, and peripheral blood mononuclear cells were used for TCR beta sequencing. The Qiagen DNeasy Blood Extraction Kit was used to extract genomic DNA from the blood cell samples. What the authors observed across the whole study: A later analysis found that HLA-associated TCR beta chains were more clonally expanded and had lower generation probabilities than equally common non-associated chains. According to a later analysis, TCR association rates differed among HLA loci, with DRB1 alleles showing the most associated TCRs and HLA-C alleles showing the fewest. A further reported finding was that TCR beta sequences accurately predicted the HLA-A and HLA-B alleles for most subjects in the first cohort. A later analysis found that most CMV-associated TCR beta chains appeared HLA-restricted, with HLA associations seemingly driven largely by CMV exposure. The only immune exposure information available for the cohort was CMV serostatus. A cluster of highly shared sequence variants was judged likely to be a technical artifact of the sequencing pipeline. This cohort had only TCR beta chains sequenced, and the lack of alpha or paired-chain data limited which features could be detected. Presence/absence analyses assumed roughly uniform sequencing depth across donors, an assumption that may not hold. Linkage disequilibrium might explain the correlated functional status among segregating V segments, but an unknown experimental factor could not be excluded. Because HLA typing was unavailable for some donors at each locus, only the typed subset was used in association tests. An earlier analysis of approximately 600 of the donors showed that most TCR beta V segments appeared in productive rearrangements either about 87% or about 30% of the time, which broadly matched IMGT annotations. In a later genetic analysis, a missense DCLRE1C variant was associated with V-gene and J-gene trimming of TCR beta chains, and the association was replicated in an independent cohort. Several of the top co-occurrence clusters appeared to be linked to parvovirus B19, influenza, CMV and Epstein-Barr virus, according to a later analysis. The earlier analysis of 450 to 700 of the donors excluded around 17 rarely observed V segments, including chromosome 9 orphons, because counts were too low. It was suggested by the authors that the approach could potentially be generalized to other disease states and immunological phenotypes. The study gave a list of some 150 TCR beta chains associated with cytomegalovirus. In vitro tests confirmed that a few of the cytomegalovirus-associated TCR beta chains recognize cytomegalovirus antigens. Across donors, most TCR sequences were observed very rarely, whereas some public TCRs were present in many individuals. Because the 87-base-pair reads could not distinguish some IMGT-functional V segments, including TRBV6-2 and TRBV6-3, those segments were excluded. When HLA alleles, especially DR and DQ, strongly co-occurred, attributing TCR associations to individual alleles was difficult. The classifier was reported to diagnose cytomegalovirus status with high specificity and sensitivity in both the original and validation cohorts. A later genetic analysis reported fewer N-insertions in productive TCRs among donors in an Asian-associated ancestry cluster than the roughly 700-donor mean. Specific HLA alleles were associated with more than 15,000 TCR beta sequences at a false discovery rate of 0.05 in a later analysis.

The library was generated by the immunoSEQ multiplex PCR assay. A mixture of 60 forward primers for TCR Vbeta segments and 13 reverse primers for TCR Jbeta segments was used in the multiplex PCR. A multiplex PCR assay on genomic DNA amplified the CDR3 region of rearranged TCR beta genes. On the Illumina HiSeq System, the amplified TCR beta libraries were sequenced as 87-base-pair reads. From the authors' description of their analysis: In a later analysis, roughly 80 million unique TCR beta chains were counted across the roughly 610 repertoires, and about 9.9 million of these chains were shared by at least two donors. A nearest-neighbor algorithm error-corrected the raw reads and collapsed the reads into unique sequences, merging closely related sequences to remove PCR and sequencing errors. Alignment of CDR3 sequences to IMGT reference sequences was used to assign V, D and J gene segments. Each retained sequence needed at least a six-nucleotide match to both a V gene segment and a J gene segment. Rearrangements were classified as productive when the CDR3 lacked stop codons and remained in frame with V and J, and all other rearrangements were classified as non-productive. CDR3 was defined according to IMGT convention as the region running from the second conserved V-encoded cysteine to the conserved J-encoded phenylalanine. Sequences without an unambiguous match to a single V gene segment were excluded from the earlier analysis of approximately 560 of the donors. An earlier analysis of approximately 590 of the donors called V segments functional above 56.7% productive rearrangements and segregating when the between-donor standard deviation exceeded 5%. A statistical classification framework was built to diagnose cytomegalovirus status from the catalog of TCR beta chain sequences. A later analysis assigned V and J genes by comparing TCR nucleotide sequences with IMGT/GENE-DB human TR gene sequences. In a later analysis, CDR3 sequences and most-parsimonious VDJ recombination scenarios were assigned using the TCRdist pipeline. In a later analysis, each TCR beta chain was defined by its CDR3 amino acid sequence together with its V-gene family, and reads without a unique V-gene family were excluded. In a later analysis, 550 to 650 highly shared, low-generation-probability nucleotide sequences were removed to address suspected cross-contamination and a sequencing artifact. For each public chain, a later analysis derived a clonal expansion index from normalized ranks of inferred template counts within each repertoire. In a later analysis, generation probabilities were computed with a VDJ recombination model fitted to out-of-frame rearrangements, and the resulting probabilities were checked against IGoR. In a later analysis, TCR-TCR, TCR-HLA and TCR-CMV co-occurrence was scored with hypergeometric tests, and a repertoire-size bias correction was applied to TCR pairs. To estimate false discovery rates, a later analysis permuted the HLA or CMV assignments 20 times. In a later analysis, co-occurring TCRs were grouped using DBSCAN, with TCRdist sequence similarity added in when clustering inside HLA-allele-positive subsets. Repertoires with fewer than 30,000 or more than 120,000 public chains were left out of co-occurrence clustering, as were five repertoires with anomalous nucleotide sharing. In its TCRdb copy, this immuneACCESS table keeps in-frame sequences only and misses some clones. Where compared with another copy, unresolved V genes explain less than half of these, and the others have no known cause. That table furnishes V, J and clone size, whereas the DNA furnished D and trimming. Here the sample has 150,000 to 250,000 clones; 75% to 90% occur a single time. Jointly, the top ten make up 5.5% to 7% of the sample.

Comment on this clone: Which antigen it targets is not known. No qualities accompany the bases; no much larger clone lies one base away.

The receptor was isolated from a woman aged 45-65 years in good health and CMV-seropositive. The rearranged chain carries TRBV18 and TRBJ2-2, with 10 central nucleotides matching TRBD2. The sample comprised PBMCs. The CDR3 has the sequence CASSPPALAGVHTGELFF. The nucleotide sequence reads TGTGCCAGCTCACCACCTGCGCTAGCGGGAGTTCACACCGGGGAGCTGTTTTTT.